The 11 T cell receptor beta chains reported below all come from one sample, sequenced in a study of blood T cell repertoires in COVID-19. Data came from immunoSEQ multiplex PCR; TCRdb stores just in-frame clones and leaves some out. The sample carries 250,000 to 400,000 clones, about 91% recorded once. Sequenced input: peripheral blood. The receptor set was obtained from a woman younger than 45 with COVID-19, enrolled during active disease.

This clone showed up just a few times. The DNA for the CDR3 is TGCGCCAGCAGTGATCAGGGTACCGGGGAGCTGTTTTTT. This encodes CASSDQGTGELFF. The chain is built from TRBV10-2 and TRBJ2-2; a possible D gene is TRBD1 (5 bases). The ends were cut back, 3 bases at V and 5 bases at J, with 7 bases in the middle. Germline V lookup: CDR1 WSHSY, CDR2 SAAADI. The CDR3 has 13 amino acids.

J is TRBJ1-6 and V is TRBV6-4, with 7 bases identical to TRBD1. V was clipped by 6 bases and J by 10 bases; unmatched bases: 12. Germline CDR1 and CDR2: MRHNA and SNTAGT. CDR3 size: 15 residues. The CDR3 DNA follows: TGTGCCAGCAGCTTGACAGGGCCCGGCGGGTCACCCCTCCACTTT. Translated: CASSLTGPGGSPLHF.

V gene TRBV5-1 combines with J gene TRBJ2-1; 8 positions agree with TRBD2. CDR1 SGHRS and CDR2 YFSETQ come from the germline V gene. Unmatched junction bases numbered 8, after V lost 4 bases and J lost 2 bases. The CDR3 has 16 amino acids. The CDR3 here is CASSLHDGGAYNEQFF. CDR3 bases: TGCGCCAGCAGCCTACATGACGGGGGGGCCTACAATGAGCAGTTCTTC. Supplemented by reference TRBV5-1 and TRBJ2-1, the full variable domain reads KAGVTQTPRYLIKTRGQQVTLSCSPISGHRSVSWYQQTPGQGLQFLFEYFSETQRNKGNFPGRFSGRQFSNSRSEMNVSTLELGDSALYLCASSLHDGGAYNEQFFGPGTRLTVL.

The chain uses TRBV5-5 and TRBJ2-7; no clear D. The CDR3 sequence is 14 residues long. V gave up 1 base and J gave up 0 bases, with 8 bases separating them. The V gene's germline CDR1 is SGHKS and CDR2 YYEKEE (reference sequence). The DNA for the CDR3 is TGTGCCAGCAGCTTGTCCCTACCCTCCTACGAGCAGTACGTC. Protein product: CASSLSLPSYEQYV.

The chain is built from TRBV24-1 and TRBJ1-2, with a possible D match to TRBD1 (5 bases). This CDR3 region has 13 residues. Germline V lookup: CDR1 KGHDR, CDR2 SFDVKD. Trimming shortened V by 7 bases and J by 4 bases, and 12 bases separated the two germline ends. The DNA for the CDR3 is TGTGCCACCAGGGGGTCCGGGGGCTATGGCTACACCTTC. As protein: CATRGSGGYGYTF.

The chain joins TRBV4-1 to TRBJ1-6; D not resolved. The CDR3 sequence is 17 residues long. CDR1 and CDR2 from the germline V gene are MGHRA and YSYEKL. V was pared by 0 bases and J by 8 bases, with 17 bases between. CDR3 coding DNA: TGCGCCAGCAGCCAAGAAGCCCTTACGGGAGTTGATTCACCCCTCCACTTT. This encodes CASSQEALTGVDSPLHF.

The chain combines TRBV6-5 with TRBJ1-2; 9 bases align to TRBD1. This CDR3 is built from 15 residues. Trimming removed 8 bases from V and 4 bases from J; junction bases left unmatched: 11. Per germline, CDR1 MNHEY and CDR2 SVGAGI. The CDR3 loop is CASASGTGYAYGYTF. The CDR3 DNA follows: TGTGCCAGCGCCTCCGGGACAGGGTATGCCTATGGCTACACCTTC.

The chain employs TRBV11-3 and TRBJ1-1; 7 bases match TRBD1. Germline V gene data show CDR1 as SGHNT and CDR2 as YENEEA. V trimming: 5 bases; J trimming: 0 bases; junction bases outside the gene matches: 3. The CDR3 length is 14 residues. The CDR3 spells CASSGGQMNTEAFF. CDR3 nucleotides: TGTGCCAGCAGCGGGGGACAGATGAACACTGAAGCTTTCTTT.

J is TRBJ1-4 and V is TRBV5-6, with TRBD1 identical over 11 bases. Trimming took 4 bases from V and 11 from J; bases not matched to a gene: 10. Germline V lookup: CDR1 SGHDT, CDR2 YYEEEE. The CDR3 totals 15 residues. The CDR3 coding sequence is TGTGCCAGCAGCCACCGGGACAGGGGGGATAGGAAACTGTTTTTT. Its translation: CASSHRDRGDRKLFF.

This sequence joins TRBV24-1 and TRBJ1-2; no clear D. The CDR3 length is 14 residues. V was pared by 0 bases and J by 4 bases, with 8 bases between. Germline V gene data show CDR1 as KGHDR and CDR2 as SFDVKD. CDR3 sequence: CATSDLQRTYGYTF. The CDR3 bases are TGTGCCACCAGTGATTTGCAGCGGACCTATGGCTACACCTTC.

The chain employs TRBV11-2 and TRBJ2-5, with 8 nucleotides matching TRBD1. Germline loops: CDR1 SGHAT, CDR2 FQNNGV. The CDR3 has 19 amino acids. With V trimmed by 1 base and J by 3 bases, 16 bases remained unmatched. The CDR3 DNA follows: TGTGCCAGCAGCTTAGCCAGGGGGCGCGTCGTTTTTAGAGAAGAGACCCAGTACTTC. This encodes CASSLARGRVVFREETQYF.